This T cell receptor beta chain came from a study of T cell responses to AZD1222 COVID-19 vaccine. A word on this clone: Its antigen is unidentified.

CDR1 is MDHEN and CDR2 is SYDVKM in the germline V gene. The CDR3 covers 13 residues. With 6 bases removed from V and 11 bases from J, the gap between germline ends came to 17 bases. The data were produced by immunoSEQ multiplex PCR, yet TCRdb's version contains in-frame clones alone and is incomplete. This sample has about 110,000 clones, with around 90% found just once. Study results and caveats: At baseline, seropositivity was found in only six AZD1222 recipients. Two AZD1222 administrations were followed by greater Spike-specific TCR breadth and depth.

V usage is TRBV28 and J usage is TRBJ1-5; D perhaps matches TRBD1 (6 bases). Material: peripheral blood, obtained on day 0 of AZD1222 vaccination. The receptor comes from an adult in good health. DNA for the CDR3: TGTGCCAGCAGCCCGGGACAACAATCAGCCCAGCATTTT. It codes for CASSPGQQSAQHF.